The clone carrying this T cell receptor (beta chain) was found a few times. This record comes from a study of shared T cell receptors in the human thymus. Per the germline V gene, CDR1 is LGHNT and CDR2 is FRNRAP. V was clipped by 2 bases and J by 7 bases, with 12 bases between them. The CDR3 consists of 14 residues. Method: immunoSEQ multiplex PCR; TCRdb's copy keeps in-frame clones and lacks some. The table lists 700,000 to 750,000 clones, roughly 88% of them singletons, with over 0.008% in the top ten. This sample was also put to use in a study of human thymus T cells.

Material for sequencing was thymocytes. The receptor comes from a girl less than two years old with a congenital heart defect. The chain recombines TRBV12-5 with TRBJ1-3; D is perhaps TRBD1 (5 bases). CDR3 loop: CASGLSGDGNTIYF. CDR3 DNA: TGTGCTAGTGGTTTGTCGGGGGACGGGAACACCATATATTTT.